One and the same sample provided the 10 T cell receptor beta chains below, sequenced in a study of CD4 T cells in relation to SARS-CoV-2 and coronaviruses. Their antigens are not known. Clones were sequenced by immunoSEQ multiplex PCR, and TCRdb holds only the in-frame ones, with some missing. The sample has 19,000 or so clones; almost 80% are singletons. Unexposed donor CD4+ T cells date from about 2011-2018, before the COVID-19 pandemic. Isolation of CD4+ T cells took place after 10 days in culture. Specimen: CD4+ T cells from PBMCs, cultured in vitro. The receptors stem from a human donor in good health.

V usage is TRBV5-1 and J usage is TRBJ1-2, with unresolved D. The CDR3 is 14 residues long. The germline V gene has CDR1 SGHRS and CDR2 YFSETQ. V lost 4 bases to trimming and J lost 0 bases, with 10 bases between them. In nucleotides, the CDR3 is TGCGCCAGCAGCCCTTCTATGGCTAACTATGGCTACACCTTC. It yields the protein CASSPSMANYGYTF.

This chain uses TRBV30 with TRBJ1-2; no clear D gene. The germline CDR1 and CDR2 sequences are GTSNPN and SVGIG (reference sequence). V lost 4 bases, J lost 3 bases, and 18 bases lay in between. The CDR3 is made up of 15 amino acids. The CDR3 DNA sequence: TGTGCCTGGATACGGATACTTTCCTCTCACTATGGCTACACCTTC. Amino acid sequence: CAWIRILSSHYGYTF.

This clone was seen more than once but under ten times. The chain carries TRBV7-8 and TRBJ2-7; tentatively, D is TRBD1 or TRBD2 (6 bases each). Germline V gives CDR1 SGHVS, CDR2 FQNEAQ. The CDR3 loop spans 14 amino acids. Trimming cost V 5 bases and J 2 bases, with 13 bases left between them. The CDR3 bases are TGTGCCAGCAGCCCGGGGGCAGGGGCCTACGAGCAGTACTTC. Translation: CASSPGAGAYEQYF.

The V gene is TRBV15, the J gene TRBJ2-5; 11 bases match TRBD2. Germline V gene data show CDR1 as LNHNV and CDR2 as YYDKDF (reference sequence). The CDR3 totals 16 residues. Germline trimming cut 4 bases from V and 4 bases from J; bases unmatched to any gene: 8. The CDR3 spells CATSIGTSGGGETQYF. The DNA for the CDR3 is TGTGCCACCAGCATCGGGACTAGCGGAGGAGGAGAGACCCAGTACTTC.

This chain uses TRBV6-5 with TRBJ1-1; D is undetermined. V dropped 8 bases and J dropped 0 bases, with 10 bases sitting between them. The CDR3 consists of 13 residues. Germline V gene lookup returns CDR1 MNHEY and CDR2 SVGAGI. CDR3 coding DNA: TGTGCCAGCTCCTCCTTTATGAACACTGAAGCTTTCTTT. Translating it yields CASSSFMNTEAFF.

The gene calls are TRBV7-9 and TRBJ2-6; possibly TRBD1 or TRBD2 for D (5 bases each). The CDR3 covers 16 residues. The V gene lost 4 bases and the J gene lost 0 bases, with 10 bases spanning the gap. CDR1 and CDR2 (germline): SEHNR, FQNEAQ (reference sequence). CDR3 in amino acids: CASSSGRDSGANVLTF. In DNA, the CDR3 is TGTGCCAGCAGCTCGGGACGGGACTCTGGGGCCAACGTCCTGACTTTC.

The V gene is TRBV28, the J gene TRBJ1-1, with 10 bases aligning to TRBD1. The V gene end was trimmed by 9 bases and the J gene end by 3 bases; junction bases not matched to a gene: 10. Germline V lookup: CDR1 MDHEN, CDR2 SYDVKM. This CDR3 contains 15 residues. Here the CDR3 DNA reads TGTGCCAGTTATCCGGGACAGGGGAGGGACACTGAAGCTTTCTTT. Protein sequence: CASYPGQGRDTEAFF.

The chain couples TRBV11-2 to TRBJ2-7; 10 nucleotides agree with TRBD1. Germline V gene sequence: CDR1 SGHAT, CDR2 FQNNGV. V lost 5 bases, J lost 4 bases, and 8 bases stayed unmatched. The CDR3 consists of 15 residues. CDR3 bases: TGTGCCAGCAGCCGGACAGGGGGAACCGGGTACGAGCAGTACTTC. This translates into CASSRTGGTGYEQYF.

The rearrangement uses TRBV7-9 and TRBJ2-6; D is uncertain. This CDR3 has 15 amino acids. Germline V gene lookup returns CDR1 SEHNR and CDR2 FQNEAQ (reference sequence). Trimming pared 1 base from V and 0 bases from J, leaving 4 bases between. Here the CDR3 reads CASSLGHSGANVLTF. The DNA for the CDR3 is TGTGCCAGCAGCTTAGGACACTCTGGGGCCAACGTCCTGACTTTC.

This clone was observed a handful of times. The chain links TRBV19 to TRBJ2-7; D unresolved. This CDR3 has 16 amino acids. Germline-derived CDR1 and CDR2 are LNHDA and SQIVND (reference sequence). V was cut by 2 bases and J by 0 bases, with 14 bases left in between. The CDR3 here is CASSIFWKESSYEQYF. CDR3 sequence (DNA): TGTGCCAGTAGTATATTTTGGAAAGAAAGCTCCTACGAGCAGTACTTC.